This T cell receptor beta chain was sequenced for a study of blood T cells in healthy people across ages (dated by TCRdb to between 2015 and 2016). Background for the entire study: In model experiments, roughly one uniquely barcoded TCR beta cDNA molecule per two T cells was captured by template switching. The donors were divided into four age groups: young (average approximately 17 years), middle-aged (about 39), aged (about 56) and long-lived (around 80). Two additional independent replicas of 1 million unique cDNA reads from the same blood draw were analyzed for two donors (one aged 18 to 30 and one aged 80 or older). To avoid experimental bias, donors of different ages were spread randomly across the sequencing lanes. Age-related changes in TCR beta repertoire diversity were measured in the study by deep sequencing normalized with unique cDNA molecular identifiers. Results and caveats for the whole study, not just this receptor: Compared with the aged group, more naive CD4+ T cells, fewer expanded clones and increased TCR diversity were shown by the long-lived group, suggesting age selection. The CMV infection status of donors was not known, potentially confounding age-related changes in expanded clonotypes. Estimates of total diversity based on one million sequenced T cells were regarded as lower bounds and as underestimates. There was a strong correlation between observed TCR beta diversity and the percentage of naive T cells measured by flow cytometry. As age increased, observed TCR beta diversity per million T cells dropped in a roughly linear way, and a significant reduction was already evident by age about 40. Since profiling was done on bulk unsorted PBMCs, naive and antigen-experienced compartments could not be conclusively compared.

The germline V gene (reference sequence) yields MNHEY for CDR1 and SMNVEV for CDR2. From its cysteine to its phenylalanine, the CDR3 spans 14 amino acids. Only the CDR3 part of the read is kept: 42 bases, read in frame from the first base. V is shortened by 2 bases, J by 8 bases, and the region joining them spans 10 bases. Donors were about 36 systemically healthy Caucasian individuals from Russia aged roughly 6 to 100 years. Each donor gave approximately 9.3 milliliters of peripheral blood, collected into EDTA-treated Vacutainer tubes. PBMCs were isolated by Ficoll-Paque density-gradient centrifugation, with at least 6 million obtained per sample. Total RNA was extracted from PBMCs with Trizol reagent, with at least 5.5 micrograms obtained per sample. The percentages of naive CD45RAhigh/CD27high T cells were determined by flow cytometry on a PBMC aliquot from every donor. Libraries came from 5' RACE. The sequencer was an Illumina HiSeq 2500. The second PCR ran for about 7 to 11 cycles and used a J-beta primer mix along with a sample-barcoded 5' primer. A unique molecular identifier was introduced onto each TCR beta cDNA molecule by a template-switch 5' adaptor carrying 12 random nucleotides. Each sample yielded at least 3 million CDR3-containing paired-end reads. First-strand cDNA synthesis was performed from all RNA using the Mint cDNA synthesis kit, with priming by a TRBC-specific oligonucleotide. All cDNA was treated with uracil-DNA glycosylase and then went through a first 18-cycle PCR with the universal primers M1SS and BC2_uni_R. The published analysis was carried out like this. Each sample was normalized by randomly selecting 1 million high-quality reads, each carrying a distinct molecular identifier. Instead of being binned into consensus sequences, reads that shared molecular identifiers were thrown out. MiTCR, run with a Q25 quality threshold and the strictest error-elimination algorithm, handled CDR3 identification, clonotype clustering and error correction. A nonparametric unseen species model with Euler transformation was used to estimate a lower bound on total TCR beta diversity. TCRdb trimmed the raw reads at Q25, called clones with MiXCR and kept productive beta chains. A single entry per CDR3 protein holds the most common genes and DNA from its merged rows. These V and J calls originate from TCRdb's pipeline instead of the authors' own analysis. For this sample there are around 1,600,000 distinct CDR3 sequences; approximately 42% appear just once. Just over 4% of the sample belongs to the ten largest clones.

This clonotype was picked up one time. The clone's antigen remains unknown. Base qualities are not provided; no much larger clone lies one nucleotide away. The chain is encoded by TRBV27 joined to TRBJ1-6; perhaps TRBD1 is the D gene, with 5 bases matching. The receptor comes from a woman under 30 in good health. The sequenced sample consisted of blood. The nucleotide sequence reads as follows: TGTGCCAGCAGTTTAAGGGGTGCCCATTCACCCCTCCACTTT. Its coded protein is CASSLRGAHSPLHF.